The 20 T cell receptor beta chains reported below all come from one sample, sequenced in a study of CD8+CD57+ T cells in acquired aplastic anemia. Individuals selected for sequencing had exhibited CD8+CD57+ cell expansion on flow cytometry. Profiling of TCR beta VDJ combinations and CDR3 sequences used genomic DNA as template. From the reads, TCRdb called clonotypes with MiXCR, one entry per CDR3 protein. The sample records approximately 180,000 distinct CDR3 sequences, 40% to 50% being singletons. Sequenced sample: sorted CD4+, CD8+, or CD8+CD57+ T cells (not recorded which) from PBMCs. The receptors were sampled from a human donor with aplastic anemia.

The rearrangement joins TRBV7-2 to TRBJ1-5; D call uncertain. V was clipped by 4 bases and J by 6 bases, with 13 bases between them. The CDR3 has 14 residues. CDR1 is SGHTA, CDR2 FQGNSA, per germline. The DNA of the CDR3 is TGTGCCAGCAGCTCCAGTCGGTTGGCTCAGCCCCAGCATTTT. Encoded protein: CASSSSRLAQPQHF.

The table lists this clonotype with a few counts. The chain's CDR3 is CATRQHNNYGYTF. The CDR3 nucleotides are TGTGCCACTCGACAGCATAATAACTATGGCTACACCTTC. The V call is TRBV7-9, the J call TRBJ1-2; D possibly corresponds to TRBD1 (5 bases). V was cut by 10 bases and J by 1 base, with 13 bases left in between. This CDR3 is 13 amino acids long. Per the germline V gene, CDR1 is SEHNR and CDR2 is FQNEAQ (reference sequence).

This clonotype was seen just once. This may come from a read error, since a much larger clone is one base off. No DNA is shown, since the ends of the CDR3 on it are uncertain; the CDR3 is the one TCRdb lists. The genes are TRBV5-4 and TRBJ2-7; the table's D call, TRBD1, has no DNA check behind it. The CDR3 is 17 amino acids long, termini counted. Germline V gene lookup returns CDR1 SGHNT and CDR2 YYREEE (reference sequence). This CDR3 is CASSVGQGAQIRYERYF.

The CDR3 nucleotides read TGTGCCACCAGCAGAGAGGGAGGCAGCTTAGGCTACACCTTC. Translated, it gives CATSREGGSLGYTF. This chain uses TRBV15 with TRBJ1-2; D gene ambiguous. The CDR3 contains 14 residues. Per the germline V gene, CDR1 is LNHNV and CDR2 is YYDKDF (reference sequence). Between the trimmed V and J ends, which lost 0 bases and 8 bases, there was a span of 13 bases.

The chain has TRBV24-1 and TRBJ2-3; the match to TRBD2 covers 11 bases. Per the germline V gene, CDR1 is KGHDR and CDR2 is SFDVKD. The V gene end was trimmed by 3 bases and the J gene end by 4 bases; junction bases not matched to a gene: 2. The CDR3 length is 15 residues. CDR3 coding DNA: TGTGCCACCAGTGATACTAGCGGGAGCGCAGATACGCAGTATTTT. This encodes CATSDTSGSADTQYF.

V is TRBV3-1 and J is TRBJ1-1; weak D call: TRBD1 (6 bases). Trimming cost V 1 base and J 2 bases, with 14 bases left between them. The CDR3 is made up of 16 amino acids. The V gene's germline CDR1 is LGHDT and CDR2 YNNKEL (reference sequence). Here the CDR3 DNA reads TGTGCCAGCAGCCAAGGGGGGGGCAGGGACAACACTGAAGCTTTCTTT. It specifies CASSQGGGRDNTEAFF. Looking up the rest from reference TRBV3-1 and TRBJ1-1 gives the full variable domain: DTAVSQTPKYLVTQMGNDKSIKCEQNLGHDTMYWYKQDSKKFLKIMFSYNNKELIINETVPNRFSPKSPDKAHLNLHINSLELGDSAVYFCASSQGGGRDNTEAFFGQGTRLTVV.

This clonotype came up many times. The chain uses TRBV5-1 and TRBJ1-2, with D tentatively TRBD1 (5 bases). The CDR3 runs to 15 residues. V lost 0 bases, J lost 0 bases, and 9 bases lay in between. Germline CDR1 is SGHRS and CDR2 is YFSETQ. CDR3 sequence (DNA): TGCGCCAGCAGCTTGGGAGACAGACCTAACTATGGCTACACCTTC. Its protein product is CASSLGDRPNYGYTF.

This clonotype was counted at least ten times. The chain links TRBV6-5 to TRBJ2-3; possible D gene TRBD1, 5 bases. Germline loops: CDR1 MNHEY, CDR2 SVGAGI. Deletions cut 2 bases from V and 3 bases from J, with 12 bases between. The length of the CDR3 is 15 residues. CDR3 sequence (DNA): TGTGCCAGCAGTTACGGCCCAGGGTCGACAGATACGCAGTATTTT. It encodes CASSYGPGSTDTQYF.

Written as DNA, the CDR3 is TGTGCCAGCAGCCAAGATTACCCTAGCGGGGCCATACCCTACAACGAGCAGTACTTC. It codes for CASSQDYPSGAIPYNEQYF. V is TRBV3-1 and J is TRBJ2-7; 9 nucleotides agree with TRBD2. CDR1 is LGHDT and CDR2 is YNNKEL in the germline V gene (reference sequence). After removal of 0 bases from V and 5 bases from J, the junction contained 17 bases not matched to a gene. CDR3 length equals 19 residues.

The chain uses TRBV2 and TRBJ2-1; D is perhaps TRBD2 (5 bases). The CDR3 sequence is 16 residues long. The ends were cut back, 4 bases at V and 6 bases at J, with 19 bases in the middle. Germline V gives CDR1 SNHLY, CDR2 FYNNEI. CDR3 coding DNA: TGTGCCAGCAGTGGACGGACTCGCCCCCCGTTCAATGAGCAGTTCTTC. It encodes CASSGRTRPPFNEQFF. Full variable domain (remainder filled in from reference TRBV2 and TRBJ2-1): EPEVTQTPSHQVTQMGQEVILRCVPISNHLYFYWYRQILGQKVEFLVSFYNNEISEKSEIFDDQFSVERPDGSNFTLKIRSTKLEDSAMYFCASSGRTRPPFNEQFFGPGTRLTVL.

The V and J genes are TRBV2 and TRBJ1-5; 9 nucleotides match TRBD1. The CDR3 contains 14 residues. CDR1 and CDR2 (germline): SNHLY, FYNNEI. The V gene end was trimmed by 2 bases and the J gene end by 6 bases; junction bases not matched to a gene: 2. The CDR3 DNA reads TGTGCCAGCAGTGAAACAGGGGGCTCTCAGCCCCAGCATTTT. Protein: CASSETGGSQPQHF. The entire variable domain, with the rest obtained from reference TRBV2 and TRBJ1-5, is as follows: EPEVTQTPSHQVTQMGQEVILRCVPISNHLYFYWYRQILGQKVEFLVSFYNNEISEKSEIFDDQFSVERPDGSNFTLKIRSTKLEDSAMYFCASSETGGSQPQHFGDGTRLSIL.

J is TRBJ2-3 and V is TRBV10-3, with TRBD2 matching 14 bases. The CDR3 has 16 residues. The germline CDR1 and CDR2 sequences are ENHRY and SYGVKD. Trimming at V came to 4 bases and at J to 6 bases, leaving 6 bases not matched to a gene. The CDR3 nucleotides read TGTGCCATCAGTGCCGGACTAGCGGGAGGTCGGGATACGCAGTATTTT. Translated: CAISAGLAGGRDTQYF.

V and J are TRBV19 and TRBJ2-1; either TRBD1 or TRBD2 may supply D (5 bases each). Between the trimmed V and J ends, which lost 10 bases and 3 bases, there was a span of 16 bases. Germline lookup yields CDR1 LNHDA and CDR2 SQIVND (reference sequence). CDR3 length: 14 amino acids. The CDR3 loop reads CATGDQRGYNEQFF. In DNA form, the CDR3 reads TGTGCCACCGGGGACCAGAGGGGCTACAATGAGCAGTTCTTC. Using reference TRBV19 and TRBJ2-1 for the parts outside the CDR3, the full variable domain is DGGITQSPKYLFRKEGQNVTLSCEQNLNHDAMYWYRQDPGQGLRLIYYSQIVNDFQKGDIAEGYSVSREKKESFPLTVTSAQKNPTAFYLCATGDQRGYNEQFFGPGTRLTVL.

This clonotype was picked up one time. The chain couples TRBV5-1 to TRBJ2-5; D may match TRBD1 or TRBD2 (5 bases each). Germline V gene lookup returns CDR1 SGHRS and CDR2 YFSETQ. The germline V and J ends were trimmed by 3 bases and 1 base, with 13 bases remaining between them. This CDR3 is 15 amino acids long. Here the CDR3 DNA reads TGCGCCAGCAGCTCACGACCGGGACCCCAAGAGACCCAGTACTTC. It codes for CASSSRPGPQETQYF.

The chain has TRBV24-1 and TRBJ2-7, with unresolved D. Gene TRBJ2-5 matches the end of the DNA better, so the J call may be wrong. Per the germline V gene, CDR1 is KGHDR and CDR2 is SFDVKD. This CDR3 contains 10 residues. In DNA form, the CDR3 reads TGTGCCACCAGTGATTTGACCCAGTACTTC. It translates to CATSDLTQYF.

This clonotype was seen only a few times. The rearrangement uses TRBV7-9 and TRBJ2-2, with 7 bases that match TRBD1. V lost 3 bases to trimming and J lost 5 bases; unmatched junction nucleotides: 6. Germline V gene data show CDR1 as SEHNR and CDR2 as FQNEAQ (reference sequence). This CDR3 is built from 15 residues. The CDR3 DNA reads TGTGCCAGCAGCTTGGCGGCAGGGGGAACCGGGGAGCTGTTTTTT. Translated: CASSLAAGGTGELFF.

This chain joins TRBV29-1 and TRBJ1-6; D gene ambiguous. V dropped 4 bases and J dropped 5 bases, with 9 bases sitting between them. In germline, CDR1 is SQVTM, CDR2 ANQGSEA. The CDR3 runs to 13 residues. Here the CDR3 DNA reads TGCAGCGTTGCCCGTACAGATAATTCACCCCTCCACTTT. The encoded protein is CSVARTDNSPLHF.

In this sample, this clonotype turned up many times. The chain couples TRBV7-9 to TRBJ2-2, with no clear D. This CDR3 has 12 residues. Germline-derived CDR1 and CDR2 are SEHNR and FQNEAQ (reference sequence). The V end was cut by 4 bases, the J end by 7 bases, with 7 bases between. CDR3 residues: CASSSRVGELFF. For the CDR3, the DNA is TGTGCCAGCAGCTCTCGTGTCGGGGAGCTGTTTTTT.

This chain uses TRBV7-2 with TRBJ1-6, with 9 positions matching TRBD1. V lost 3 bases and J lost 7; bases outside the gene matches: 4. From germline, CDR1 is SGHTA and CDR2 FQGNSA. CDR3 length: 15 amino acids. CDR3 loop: CASSLGGQGNSPLHF. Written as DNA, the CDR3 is TGTGCCAGCAGCTTGGGGGGACAGGGAAATTCACCCCTCCACTTT.

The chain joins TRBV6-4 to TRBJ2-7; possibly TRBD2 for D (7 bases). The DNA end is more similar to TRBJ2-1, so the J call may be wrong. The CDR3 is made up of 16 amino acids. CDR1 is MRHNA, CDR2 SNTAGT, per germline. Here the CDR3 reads CASSQGMREGEDEQFF. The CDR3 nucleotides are TGTGCCAGCAGCCAAGGGATGAGGGAGGGGGAAGATGAGCAGTTCTTC.